Below, 17 T cell receptor beta chains from the same sample are listed, as sequenced in a study of T cell responses to AZD1222 COVID-19 vaccine. Data came from immunoSEQ multiplex PCR; TCRdb stores just in-frame clones and leaves some out. The sample lists fewer than 130,000 clones, just under 95% occurring once. The sample in question was peripheral blood, obtained on day 0 of AZD1222 vaccination. These receptors came from an adult in good health.

J is TRBJ2-7 and V is TRBV6-5, with D uncertain. Germline lookup yields CDR1 MNHEY and CDR2 SVGAGI. The CDR3 length is 13 residues. Deletions cut 6 bases from V and 5 bases from J, with 14 bases between. CDR3 bases: TGTGCCAGCAGATCCGAAGCAGTCCACGAGCAGTACTTC. Protein: CASRSEAVHEQYF.

The chain carries TRBV19 and TRBJ1-1; D is undetermined. The length of the CDR3 is 15 residues. The V gene lost 6 bases and the J gene lost 4 bases, with 18 bases spanning the gap. The V gene's germline CDR1 is LNHDA and CDR2 SQIVND (reference sequence). In DNA form, the CDR3 reads TGTGCCAGTAGATATTCCTTCCAGGCAGGCACTGAAGCTTTCTTT. Protein: CASRYSFQAGTEAFF.

The chain recombines TRBV19 with TRBJ1-1; the D is unclear. CDR3 length: 15 residues. Germline CDR1 is LNHDA and CDR2 is SQIVND (reference sequence). V was shortened by 6 bases and J by 1 base, with 15 bases between the two germline ends. The CDR3 region is CASRPSGSGNTEAFF. The CDR3 DNA reads TGTGCCAGTAGGCCGTCGGGCAGCGGGAACACTGAAGCTTTCTTT. Full variable domain (remainder filled in from reference TRBV19 and TRBJ1-1): DGGITQSPKYLFRKEGQNVTLSCEQNLNHDAMYWYRQDPGQGLRLIYYSQIVNDFQKGDIAEGYSVSREKKESFPLTVTSAQKNPTAFYLCASRPSGSGNTEAFFGQGTRLTVV.

The rearrangement joins TRBV5-1 to TRBJ1-2; 8 positions agree with TRBD1. Germline V gene data show CDR1 as SGHRS and CDR2 as YFSETQ. The CDR3 is 14 amino acids. Losses at the gene ends were 4 bases for V and 5 bases for J; bases not matched to a gene: 7. The CDR3 coding sequence is TGCGCCAGCAGCATCGGACAGGGAAATTATGGCTACACCTTC. It yields the protein CASSIGQGNYGYTF.

The V call is TRBV5-1, the J call TRBJ2-3, with 7 bases identical to TRBD1. The V segment lost 7 bases and the J segment 2 bases; nucleotides outside the gene matches: 7. Germline assignment: CDR1 SGHRS and CDR2 YFSETQ. The CDR3 length is 14 residues. CDR3 loop: CASYGTEFTDTQYF. CDR3 DNA: TGCGCCAGCTACGGGACAGAGTTCACAGATACGCAGTATTTT.

The gene calls are TRBV4-1 and TRBJ1-4; 8 bases line up with TRBD1. There are 17 residues in the CDR3. Trimming cost V 5 bases and J 12 bases; bases outside gene matches: 20. The germline CDR1 and CDR2 sequences are MGHRA and YSYEKL. CDR3 nucleotides: TGCGCCAGCAGCATAAGATTCAGGGGGCCGATTACTCCAGAACTGTTTTTT. It is translated as CASSIRFRGPITPELFF.

The chain couples TRBV7-3 to TRBJ2-3, with 8 bases that match TRBD1. This CDR3 is 14 amino acids long. Germline trimming cut 5 bases from V and 1 base from J; bases unmatched to any gene: 2. CDR1 is SGHTA and CDR2 is FQGTGA in the germline V gene. DNA for the CDR3: TGTGCCAGCAGCGTGGGACAGGGCACAGATACGCAGTATTTT. The encoded protein is CASSVGQGTDTQYF.

CDR3 coding DNA: TGTGCCAGCAGTTACTCGCAACGGGGGCGGGGTGAAGCTTTCTTT. As protein: CASSYSQRGRGEAFF. The V and J genes are TRBV6-5 and TRBJ1-1, with D possibly matching TRBD1 (6 bases). Germline V lookup: CDR1 MNHEY, CDR2 SVGAGI. Trimming removed 0 bases at V and 7 bases at J, with 15 bases between. The length of the CDR3 is 15 residues.

This chain links TRBV14 with TRBJ2-5, with 8 bases that match TRBD1. Trimming at V came to 2 bases and at J to 5 bases, leaving 7 bases not matched to a gene. The CDR3 spans 15 residues. Germline V CDR1 and CDR2: SGHDN, FVKESK. CDR3 sequence: CASSQTGQGRETQYF. DNA of the CDR3: TGTGCCAGCAGCCAAACTGGACAGGGCCGGGAGACCCAGTACTTC.

The rearrangement joins TRBV5-5 to TRBJ1-1; D may be TRBD1 (6 bases). The CDR3 runs 13 residues. Trimming removed 3 bases at V and 2 bases at J, with 8 bases between. Germline CDR1 SGHKS, CDR2 YYEKEE (reference sequence). Written as DNA, the CDR3 is TGTGCCAGCAGCTGGGACATAAACACTGAAGCTTTCTTT. Its protein is CASSWDINTEAFF.

The chain combines TRBV4-2 with TRBJ2-1; TRBD2 agrees at 7 bases. Germline V gene lookup returns CDR1 LGHNA and CDR2 YNFKEQ. This CDR3 has 16 amino acids. V lost 4 bases to trimming and J lost 5 bases; unmatched junction nucleotides: 11. Written as DNA, the CDR3 is TGTGCCAGCAGCCTCCCGGCGGGAGTTCTGGACAATGAGCAGTTCTTC. Its translation: CASSLPAGVLDNEQFF.

The genes are TRBV4-1 and TRBJ1-4; D is perhaps TRBD1 (6 bases). Germline CDR1 MGHRA, CDR2 YSYEKL. CDR3 size: 16 residues. V was pared by 5 bases and J by 0 bases, with 13 bases between. CDR3 sequence (DNA): TGCGCCAGCAGCTTTACATGGACAGCAACTAATGAAAAACTGTTTTTT. Its translation: CASSFTWTATNEKLFF.

CDR3 protein: CASQPPGTGTDTQYF. CDR3 bases: TGTGCCAGCCAACCGCCGGGGACAGGGACAGATACGCAGTATTTT. The genes are TRBV7-8 and TRBJ2-3, with 9 bases identical to TRBD1. V trimming: 8 bases; J trimming: 3 bases; junction bases outside the gene matches: 9. From germline, CDR1 is SGHVS and CDR2 FQNEAQ. The CDR3 consists of 15 residues.

The chain recombines TRBV14 with TRBJ2-1; 13 bases match TRBD2. Per the germline V gene, CDR1 is SGHDN and CDR2 is FVKESK. V shed 4 bases, J shed 0 bases, and the junction held 6 bases outside the gene matches. The CDR3 covers 18 residues. The CDR3 reads CASSPGLAGVSSYNEQFF. CDR3 nucleotide sequence: TGTGCCAGCAGCCCCGGACTAGCGGGAGTGAGCTCCTACAATGAGCAGTTCTTC. The entire variable domain, with the rest obtained from reference TRBV14 and TRBJ2-1, is as follows: EAGVTQFPSHSVIEKGQTVTLRCDPISGHDNLYWYRRVMGKEIKFLLHFVKESKQDESGMPNNRFLAERTGGTYSTLKVQPAELEDSGVYFCASSPGLAGVSSYNEQFFGPGTRLTVL.

This clone showed up just once. V is TRBV5-1 and J is TRBJ1-1, with D uncertain. Trimming shortened V by 1 base and J by 5 bases, and 15 bases separated the two germline ends. Germline CDR1 SGHRS, CDR2 YFSETQ. The length of the CDR3 is 15 residues. This CDR3 is CASSLLVSRWTEAFF. The CDR3 bases are TGCGCCAGCAGCTTGTTAGTCAGTAGGTGGACTGAAGCTTTCTTT.

The gene calls are TRBV5-1 and TRBJ2-7, with 11 bases that match TRBD1. This CDR3 contains 17 residues. Germline trimming cut 2 bases from V and 5 bases from J; bases unmatched to any gene: 12. CDR1 and CDR2 (germline): SGHRS, YFSETQ. As DNA, the CDR3 is TGCGCCAGCAGCTTTTTCCGGCGGACAGGGGGCGGCCACGAGCAGTACTTC. This sequence encodes CASSFFRRTGGGHEQYF. Supplemented by reference TRBV5-1 and TRBJ2-7, the full variable domain reads KAGVTQTPRYLIKTRGQQVTLSCSPISGHRSVSWYQQTPGQGLQFLFEYFSETQRNKGNFPGRFSGRQFSNSRSEMNVSTLELGDSALYLCASSFFRRTGGGHEQYFGPGTRLTVT.

The chain recombines TRBV30 with TRBJ1-4, with 8 positions matching TRBD1. V lost 0 bases and J lost 8; bases outside the gene matches: 5. CDR1 GTSNPN and CDR2 SVGIG come from the germline V gene (reference sequence). The CDR3 extends over 14 amino acids. CDR3 nucleotides: TGTGCCTGGAGTGTACAGACAGGGGTAGAAAAACTGTTTTTT. Translating it yields CAWSVQTGVEKLFF.